Following are 29 T cell receptor beta chains from one sample sequenced in a study of blood T cell repertoires in COVID-19. The protocol was immunoSEQ multiplex PCR, while the TCRdb copy is restricted to in-frame clones and leaves out a portion. The sample has roughly 380,000 clones, 75% to 90% seen once. Material for sequencing was peripheral blood. All receptors come from a woman in her forties with COVID-19, enrolled during active disease.

The chain has TRBV28 and TRBJ2-2; 7 nucleotides align to TRBD1. Germline values: CDR1 MDHEN, CDR2 SYDVKM. The V gene end was trimmed by 4 bases and the J gene end by 1 base; junction bases not matched to a gene: 9. The CDR3 consists of 17 residues. In DNA form, the CDR3 reads TGTGCCAGCAGTTCGCCACTAGACAGGGTGAACACCGGGGAGCTGTTTTTT. It yields the protein CASSSPLDRVNTGELFF.

The CDR3 protein is CASSYDGYSGNTIYF. CDR3 DNA sequence: TGTGCCAGCAGTTACGACGGGTACTCTGGAAACACCATATATTTT. This chain connects TRBV6-6 to TRBJ1-3; D unresolved. Germline V gene data show CDR1 as MNHNY and CDR2 as SVGAGI (reference sequence). This CDR3 is 15 amino acids long. Trimming pared 2 bases from V and 0 bases from J, leaving 8 bases between.

V is TRBV5-5 and J is TRBJ2-3, with TRBD1 as a possible D gene (6 bases). CDR3 length: 14 amino acids. Germline assignment: CDR1 SGHKS and CDR2 YYEKEE (reference sequence). V dropped 2 bases and J dropped 3 bases, with 10 bases sitting between them. CDR3 nucleotides: TGTGCCAGCAGCTTAGACAGGAGAACAGATACGCAGTATTTT. Protein product: CASSLDRRTDTQYF.

This chain links TRBV3-1 (or the pseudogene TRBV3-2) with TRBJ2-1; possibly TRBD1 for D (6 bases). The CDR3 extends over 13 amino acids. Germline V lookup: CDR1 LGHDT, CDR2 YNNKEL (reference sequence). Trimming cost V 3 bases and J 10 bases, with 13 bases left between them. CDR3 DNA: TGTGCCAGCAGCCAGGTCGGAAGGGGGGAGCAGTTCTTC. Translated, it gives CASSQVGRGEQFF.

CDR3 in amino acids: CASSYSGADLYEQYF. Written as DNA, the CDR3 is TGTGCCAGCAGTTACTCGGGGGCAGATCTCTACGAGCAGTACTTC. V is TRBV6-5 and J is TRBJ2-7; possibly TRBD1 for D (6 bases). CDR3 length: 15 residues. Germline V gives CDR1 MNHEY, CDR2 SVGAGI. V lost 0 bases, J lost 3 bases, and 12 bases lay in between.

The V gene is TRBV28, the J gene TRBJ2-7, with D possibly matching TRBD2 (5 bases). Looked up from germline, CDR1 is MDHEN and CDR2 is SYDVKM. V was trimmed by 5 bases and J by 4 bases, leaving 15 bases between them. The length of the CDR3 is 14 residues. The CDR3 sequence: CASSEDWAAYEQYF. For the CDR3, the DNA is TGTGCCAGCAGTGAGGACTGGGCGGCGTACGAGCAGTACTTC.

This chain connects TRBV4-3 to TRBJ2-1; 8 nucleotides match TRBD1. The J segment lost 8 bases and the V segment lost 1 base, leaving 10 bases of the junction unmatched. This CDR3 is built from 16 residues. Germline V gene sequence: CDR1 LGHNA, CDR2 YSLEER. For the CDR3, the DNA is TGCGCCAGCAGCCAAGGCAGGGGGCGTTTAAGAGATGAGCAGTTCTTC. Its translation is CASSQGRGRLRDEQFF.

The chain links TRBV7-9 to TRBJ1-6; TRBD1 is a possible D gene (6 bases). Germline values: CDR1 SEHNR, CDR2 FQNEAQ (reference sequence). The CDR3 loop spans 16 amino acids. V lost 4 bases and J 9 bases, leaving 19 bases between the germline ends. CDR3 nucleotide sequence: TGTGCCAGCAGCTCGGACGGACAGCTCCATCCTTCACCCCTCCACTTT. Translated, it gives CASSSDGQLHPSPLHF.

The chain combines TRBV4-2 with TRBJ2-3, with 9 positions matching TRBD2. V gave up 4 bases and J gave up 0 bases; unmatched junction bases: 5. Germline loops: CDR1 LGHNA, CDR2 YNFKEQ. The CDR3 consists of 16 residues. CDR3 sequence: CASSLSTSGSTDTQYF. Written as DNA, the CDR3 is TGTGCCAGCAGCCTATCAACTAGCGGGAGCACAGATACGCAGTATTTT.

The gene calls are TRBV28 and TRBJ2-2, with D hard to call. The CDR3 runs to 13 residues. Trimming pared 7 bases from V and 4 bases from J, leaving 10 bases between. Germline-derived CDR1 and CDR2 are MDHEN and SYDVKM. The CDR3 bases are TGTGCCAGCACCCCTCGAGCCACCGGGGAGCTGTTTTTT. Encoded protein: CASTPRATGELFF.

This chain links TRBV9 with TRBJ1-4; TRBD1 might be the D (5 bases). The CDR3 covers 15 residues. Germline loops: CDR1 SGDLS, CDR2 YYNGEE. The V end was cut by 4 bases, the J end by 4 bases, with 14 bases between. The CDR3 is CASSWRGDFNEKLFF. CDR3 sequence (DNA): TGTGCCAGCAGCTGGCGGGGGGATTTTAATGAAAAACTGTTTTTT. The full variable domain, completed using reference TRBV9 and TRBJ1-4, is DSGVTQTPKHLITATGQRVTLRCSPRSGDLSVYWYQQSLDQGLQFLIQYYNGEERAKGNILERFSAQQFPDLHSELNLSSLELGDSALYFCASSWRGDFNEKLFFGSGTQLSVL.

The CDR3 is CASSPMNTEAFF. The CDR3, as DNA: TGTGCCAGCAGCCCAATGAACACTGAAGCTTTCTTT. The J gene is TRBJ1-1, the V gene TRBV6-6; D gene uncertain. Germline CDR1 is MNHNY and CDR2 is SVGAGI (reference sequence). Trimming cost V 6 bases and J 0 bases, with 5 bases left between them. The CDR3 sequence is 12 residues long.

The chain employs TRBV29-1 and TRBJ2-3; D gene ambiguous. Looked up from germline, CDR1 is SQVTM and CDR2 is ANQGSEA. The CDR3 totals 11 residues. V was pared by 4 bases and J by 11 bases, with 13 bases between. The CDR3 region has the DNA TGCAGCGTTGCCCTCCTCGGTCGGCAGTATTTT. This gives the protein CSVALLGRQYF.

This chain links TRBV6-5 with TRBJ1-2; TRBD1 agrees at 8 bases. The CDR3 runs to 15 residues. Germline loops: CDR1 MNHEY, CDR2 SVGAGI. V lost 4 bases, J lost 8 bases, and 12 bases stayed unmatched. In nucleotides, the CDR3 is TGTGCCAGCAGTTCCTGGACAGGGAAGGCGGGAGGCTACACCTTC. Protein product: CASSSWTGKAGGYTF.

The chain is built from TRBV5-1 and TRBJ2-7; perhaps TRBD1 as D (5 bases). CDR1 is SGHRS, CDR2 YFSETQ, per germline. The CDR3 is 15 residues long. Trimming pared 3 bases from V and 3 bases from J, leaving 16 bases between. CDR3 in DNA: TGCGCCAGCAGCTCCACCTGGGGTAGGGGCTACGAGCAGTACTTC. It is translated as CASSSTWGRGYEQYF.

Of note for this clone: The sample carries other DNA sequences with the same CDR3. The V and J genes are TRBV7-2 and TRBJ1-3, with 9 nucleotides matching TRBD1. Trimming took 0 bases from V and 1 from J; bases not matched to a gene: 1. Germline V lookup: CDR1 SGHTA, CDR2 FQGNSA. The CDR3 loop spans 16 amino acids. CDR3 protein: CASSLAGTGSGNTIYF. In DNA, the CDR3 is TGTGCCAGCAGCTTAGCAGGGACAGGGTCTGGAAACACCATATATTTT.

In its sample, this clone was seen a few times. This rearrangement joins TRBV27 to TRBJ1-5; 7 nucleotides agree with TRBD1. Germline V gene lookup returns CDR1 MNHEY and CDR2 SMNVEV (reference sequence). J was trimmed by 4 bases and V by 6 bases; bases with no gene match: 9. There are 15 residues in the CDR3. In DNA, the CDR3 is TGTGCCAGCAGCTTAAGACAGGGTCGTAATCAGCCCCAGCATTTT. This codes for CASSLRQGRNQPQHF.

The chain carries TRBV9 and TRBJ1-1, with 10 bases fitting TRBD1. The CDR3 extends over 16 amino acids. The V and J ends lost 0 bases and 0 bases, in that order; junction bases with no gene match: 2. Germline V gives CDR1 SGDLS, CDR2 YYNGEE. The CDR3 loop is CASSVVTGGMNTEAFF. The CDR3 DNA is TGTGCCAGCAGCGTAGTGACAGGGGGCATGAACACTGAAGCTTTCTTT.

This chain uses TRBV6-2 or TRBV6-3 with TRBJ1-6; D may be TRBD1 (6 bases). The CDR3 is 13 amino acids. The germline V and J ends were trimmed by 5 bases and 7 bases, with 9 bases remaining between them. Germline CDR1 MNHEY, CDR2 SVGEGT. CDR3 residues: CASSPDRNSPLHF. CDR3 DNA: TGTGCCAGCAGTCCGGACAGAAATTCACCCCTCCACTTT.

The chain is built from TRBV27 and TRBJ2-2; 8 nucleotides match TRBD1. CDR1 MNHEY and CDR2 SMNVEV come from the germline V gene (reference sequence). V was pared by 2 bases and J by 0 bases, with 8 bases of the junction left unmatched. CDR3 length: 18 amino acids. The CDR3 DNA reads TGTGCCAGCAGTTTACGGGACAGGAGATTCGCGAACACCGGGGAGCTGTTTTTT. Amino acid sequence: CASSLRDRRFANTGELFF.

The V call is TRBV5-1, the J call TRBJ2-2; the match to TRBD1 covers 7 bases. The ends lost 1 base at V and 8 bases at J; junction bases unmatched: 5. Germline CDR1 is SGHRS and CDR2 is YFSETQ. The CDR3 sequence is 14 residues long. The CDR3 is CASSLKGASGELFF. The CDR3 DNA is TGCGCCAGCAGCTTGAAGGGGGCGTCTGGGGAGCTGTTTTTT. The whole variable domain, remainder taken from reference TRBV5-1 and TRBJ2-2, is KAGVTQTPRYLIKTRGQQVTLSCSPISGHRSVSWYQQTPGQGLQFLFEYFSETQRNKGNFPGRFSGRQFSNSRSEMNVSTLELGDSALYLCASSLKGASGELFFGEGSRLTVL.

This clone was detected only once. The CDR3 is CASSRDSRNTIYF. Here the CDR3 DNA reads TGTGCCAGCAGTCGGGACAGCAGAAACACCATATATTTT. V is TRBV2 and J is TRBJ1-3, with TRBD1 matching 7 bases. Germline V gives CDR1 SNHLY, CDR2 FYNNEI. This CDR3 has 13 amino acids. The junction had 3 bases not matched to a gene; V was cut back by 5 bases and J by 5 bases. Filled out from reference TRBV2 and TRBJ1-3, the complete variable domain reads EPEVTQTPSHQVTQMGQEVILRCVPISNHLYFYWYRQILGQKVEFLVSFYNNEISEKSEIFDDQFSVERPDGSNFTLKIRSTKLEDSAMYFCASSRDSRNTIYFGEGSWLTVV.

The chain joins TRBV19 to TRBJ2-7; 7 nucleotides agree with TRBD1. Per the germline V gene, CDR1 is LNHDA and CDR2 is SQIVND (reference sequence). The V segment lost 3 bases and the J segment 3 bases; nucleotides outside the gene matches: 8. This CDR3 has 15 residues. In DNA form, the CDR3 reads TGTGCCAGTAGTATGTCGACAGGGTCTCTCTACGAGCAGTACTTC. Protein product: CASSMSTGSLYEQYF. Drawing the rest from reference TRBV19 and TRBJ2-7, the complete variable domain is DGGITQSPKYLFRKEGQNVTLSCEQNLNHDAMYWYRQDPGQGLRLIYYSQIVNDFQKGDIAEGYSVSREKKESFPLTVTSAQKNPTAFYLCASSMSTGSLYEQYFGPGTRLTVT.

V is TRBV7-9 and J is TRBJ2-1, with TRBD1 identical over 11 bases. Germline lookup yields CDR1 SEHNR and CDR2 FQNEAQ (reference sequence). With V trimmed by 5 bases and J by 5 bases, 14 bases remained unmatched. This CDR3 comprises 18 residues. Here the CDR3 reads CASSARVGQGARDNEQFF. The DNA for the CDR3 is TGTGCCAGCAGCGCCCGCGTCGGACAGGGGGCTAGGGACAATGAGCAGTTCTTC.

The rearrangement joins TRBV25-1 to TRBJ2-7; D perhaps matches TRBD1 (6 bases). Trimming shortened V by 8 bases and J by 3 bases, and 20 bases separated the two germline ends. The V gene's germline CDR1 is MGHDK and CDR2 SYGVNS. The CDR3 has 15 amino acids. CDR3 in DNA: TGTGCCAGCCAAGCGAGGCAGGGGTTCAGCTACGAGCAGTACTTC. This gives the protein CASQARQGFSYEQYF.

V is TRBV5-1 and J is TRBJ1-2; 12 bases fit TRBD1. Germline V gene lookup returns CDR1 SGHRS and CDR2 YFSETQ. V dropped 4 bases and J dropped 6; count of bases not matched to a gene: 1. The CDR3 totals 13 residues. CDR3 nucleotide sequence: TGCGCCAGCAGCGGGACAGGGGGCGATGGCTACACCTTC. It codes for CASSGTGGDGYTF. The variable domain in full, with the rest retrieved from reference TRBV5-1 and TRBJ1-2, is KAGVTQTPRYLIKTRGQQVTLSCSPISGHRSVSWYQQTPGQGLQFLFEYFSETQRNKGNFPGRFSGRQFSNSRSEMNVSTLELGDSALYLCASSGTGGDGYTFGSGTRLTVV.

J is TRBJ2-7 and V is TRBV19, with 12 bases lining up with TRBD1. Germline CDR1 is LNHDA and CDR2 is SQIVND (reference sequence). V was clipped by 7 bases and J by 6 bases; unmatched bases: 7. The CDR3 loop spans 14 amino acids. The CDR3 DNA follows: TGTGCCAGTAACCCGGGACAGGGGGCCTTCGAGCAGTACTTC. Translating it yields CASNPGQGAFEQYF.

This chain joins TRBV4-3 and TRBJ2-1; 7 bases are a match to TRBD1. Germline CDR1 reads LGHNA; CDR2 reads YSLEER. CDR3 length equals 14 residues. Losses at the gene ends were 5 bases for V and 4 bases for J; bases not matched to a gene: 5. The CDR3 protein is CASSYNRGYNEQFF. CDR3 bases: TGCGCCAGCAGCTATAACAGGGGATACAATGAGCAGTTCTTC.

The DNA of the CDR3 is TGCGCCAGCAGAGGGACTGCTGGAAACACCATATATTTT. Its protein product is CASRGTAGNTIYF. The J gene is TRBJ1-3, the V gene TRBV5-1; a weak D match, TRBD1 (5 bases). The germline V and J ends were trimmed by 5 bases and 2 bases, with 8 bases remaining between them. This CDR3 is built from 13 residues. CDR1 is SGHRS and CDR2 is YFSETQ in the germline V gene.